This T cell receptor beta chain was identified in a study of cytomegalovirus exposure and HLA in healthy donors. Findings and caveats of the study: Accounts indicate the classifier identified cytomegalovirus status with strong specificity and sensitivity. Most of the CMV-associated TCR beta chains (in a later analysis) appeared to be HLA-restricted.

The PCR used 60 Vbeta and 13 Jbeta primers. TCRdb's table, derived via immunoSEQ multiplex PCR, lists solely in-frame clones and lacks some. Of around 99,000 clones in the sample, 82% were seen once. To note about this clone: The antigen is undetermined.

Sequenced sample: PBMCs. This TCR was sampled from a man aged 25-45 years in good health and CMV-seropositive.

Here the CDR3 reads CASSPHLGGVGGTQYF. In nucleotides, the CDR3 is TGTGCCAGCAGCCCCCATCTCGGGGGGGTGGGTGGGACGCAGTATTTT. The V gene is TRBV5-5, the J gene TRBJ2-3; 8 positions match TRBD2. Germline values: CDR1 SGHKS, CDR2 YYEKEE (reference sequence). Unmatched junction bases numbered 16, after V lost 4 bases and J lost 9 bases. The CDR3 loop spans 16 amino acids.